The 7 T cell receptor beta chains reported below all come from one sample, sequenced in a study of PD-L1 blockade in urothelial cancer. Repertoires were generated with immunoSEQ multiplex PCR, while TCRdb's copy carries only in-frame clones and drops some. The repertoire consists of more than 35,000 clones, with approximately 40% occurring once and the leading ten covering around 10%. The source was tumor tissue, collected before atezolizumab (anti-PD-L1) treatment. These receptors were taken from a man aged 55 to 70 with urothelial cancer.

A note on this clone: At one boundary the junction diverges from the germline segment, which might be a read error. This rearrangement joins TRBV11-3 to TRBJ1-3; D not resolved. The germline gives CDR1 SGHNT, CDR2 YENEEA. The CDR3 is 15 amino acids. The CDR3 nucleotides read TGTACCAGCAGCTCGGCGGCAGCGTCTGGAAACACCATATATTTT. Its protein is CTSSSAAASGNTIYF.

The chain carries TRBV11-1 and TRBJ2-6; D unclear. The CDR3 spans 18 residues. CDR1 is SGHAT and CDR2 is FQDESV in the germline V gene (reference sequence). The V end was cut by 4 bases, the J end by 0 bases, with 16 bases between. The CDR3 nucleotides are TGTGCCAGCAGCTCGGCAGGTGACCTACTCTCTGGGGCCAACGTCCTGACTTTC. This sequence encodes CASSSAGDLLSGANVLTF.

The chain uses TRBV9 and TRBJ1-1; D might be TRBD1 (6 bases). The CDR3 has 14 amino acids. Trimming shortened V by 4 bases and J by 2 bases, and 12 bases separated the two germline ends. Germline CDR1 SGDLS, CDR2 YYNGEE. In DNA form, the CDR3 reads TGTGCCAGCAGCAGGACAGTCGATAACACTGAAGCTTTCTTT. Protein sequence: CASSRTVDNTEAFF.

The chain has TRBV6-8 and TRBJ1-2; the match to TRBD1 covers 7 bases. Germline V gives CDR1 MNHGY, CDR2 SAAAGT. The CDR3 loop spans 17 amino acids. J lost 4 bases, V lost 6 bases, and 17 bases had no gene match. CDR3: CASSRSRGGGGVYGYTF. CDR3 DNA: TGTGCCAGCAGCCGCTCTAGGGGGGGAGGGGGCGTCTATGGCTACACCTTC.

This clone was counted many times. The chain carries TRBV7-4 and TRBJ2-1; the match to TRBD2 covers 9 bases. CDR1 is SGHVT and CDR2 is SQSDAQ in the germline V gene. CDR3 size: 14 residues. The J segment lost 10 bases and the V segment lost 1 base, leaving 5 bases of the junction unmatched. CDR3 in DNA: TGTGCCAGCAGCTTAGTGCGTAGCGGGGGCGAGCAGTTCTTC. Its protein is CASSLVRSGGEQFF.

The chain recombines TRBV19 with TRBJ2-1; D is uncertain. Trimming cost V 3 bases and J 0 bases, with 15 bases left between them. Germline loops: CDR1 LNHDA, CDR2 SQIVND (reference sequence). This CDR3 is 17 amino acids long. The DNA for the CDR3 is TGTGCCAGTAGTATTTCCCGGACGGTAAGCTCCTACAATGAGCAGTTCTTC. As protein: CASSISRTVSSYNEQFF.

The V gene is TRBV27, the J gene TRBJ1-3; possibly TRBD1 for D (6 bases). Germline CDR1 and CDR2: MNHEY and SMNVEV (reference sequence). The V end was cut by 0 bases, the J end by 3 bases, with 18 bases between. This CDR3 comprises 18 residues. CDR3 protein: CASSLSPPQGLGGNTIYF. The CDR3 coding sequence is TGTGCCAGCAGTTTATCGCCCCCCCAGGGGCTGGGTGGAAACACCATATATTTT.